This T cell receptor beta chain was retrieved from a study of metastatic and nonmetastatic thyroid tumors. Through MiXCR, TCRdb re-clonotyped the PCR reads. The table lists around 22,000 clones, approximately 35% of them singletons. Every patient was untreated before thyroid surgery. This CDR3 is 16 amino acids long. With V trimmed by 5 bases and J by 4 bases, 8 bases remained unmatched. Looked up from germline, CDR1 is SGHAT and CDR2 is FQNNGV. The TCR sequence derives from a male donor with papillary thyroid cancer or a benign thyroid nodule (not recorded which). Some clones in this sample may be carry-over from other donors' samples. V and J are TRBV11-2 and TRBJ2-7; 13 positions agree with TRBD2. The sequencing sample was made of blood. CDR3 coding DNA: TGTGCCAGCAGCCCTACGACTAGCGGGGGGAGTTACGAGCAGTACTTC. Protein product: CASSPTTSGGSYEQYF.